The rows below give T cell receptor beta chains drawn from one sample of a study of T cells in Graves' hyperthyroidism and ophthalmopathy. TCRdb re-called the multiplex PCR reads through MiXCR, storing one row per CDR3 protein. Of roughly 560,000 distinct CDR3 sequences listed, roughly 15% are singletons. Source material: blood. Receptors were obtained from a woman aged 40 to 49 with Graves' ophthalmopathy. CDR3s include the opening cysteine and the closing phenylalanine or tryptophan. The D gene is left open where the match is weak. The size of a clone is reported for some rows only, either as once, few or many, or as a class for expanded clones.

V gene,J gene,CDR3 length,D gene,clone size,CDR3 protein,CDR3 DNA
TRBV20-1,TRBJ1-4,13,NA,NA,CSVTSMENEKLFF,TGCAGTGTTACCTCGATGGAAAATGAAAAACTGTTTTTT
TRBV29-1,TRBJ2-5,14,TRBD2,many,CSVVRGGAGETQYF,TGCAGCGTTGTACGGGGGGGCGCGGGAGAGACCCAGTACTTC
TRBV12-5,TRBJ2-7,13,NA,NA,CASGLVLGNEQYF,TGTGCTAGTGGTTTGGTACTAGGTAACGAGCAGTACTTC
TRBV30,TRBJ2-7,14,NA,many,CAWSTSLPSYEQYF,TGTGCCTGGAGTACCAGCCTCCCCTCCTACGAGCAGTACTTC
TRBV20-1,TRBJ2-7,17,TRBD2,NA,CSASPSGTSGSSYEQYF,TGCAGTGCTAGTCCCTCCGGAACTAGCGGCTCCTCCTACGAGCAGTACTTC
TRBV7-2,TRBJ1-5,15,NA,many,CASSVLAVSNQPQHF,TGTGCCAGCAGTGTTTTGGCAGTGAGCAATCAGCCCCAGCATTTT
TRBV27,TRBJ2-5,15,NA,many,CASSLWPTGQETQYF,TGTGCCAGCAGTTTATGGCCAACAGGGCAAGAGACCCAGTACTTC
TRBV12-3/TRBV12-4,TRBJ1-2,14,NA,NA,CASSLLTGGPGYTF,TGTGCCAGCAGTTTATTGACGGGTGGACCGGGCTACACCTTC
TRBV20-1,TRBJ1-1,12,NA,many,CSVVIRGTEAFF,TGCAGTGTCGTTATCAGGGGCACTGAAGCTTTCTTT
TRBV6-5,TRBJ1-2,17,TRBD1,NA,CASSYGRGQGDNYGYTF,TGTGCCAGCAGTTACGGGCGGGGGCAGGGGGATAACTATGGCTACACCTTC
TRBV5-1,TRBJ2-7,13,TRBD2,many,CASSSREDDEQYF,TGCGCCAGCAGCTCACGGGAGGATGACGAGCAGTACTTC
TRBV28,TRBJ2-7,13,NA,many,CASSLKEAYEQYF,TGTGCCAGCAGTTTGAAGGAAGCCTACGAGCAGTACTTC
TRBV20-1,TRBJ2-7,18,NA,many,CSARGRGSPRQTANEQYF,TGCAGTGCTAGAGGAAGGGGGAGCCCTCGACAGACTGCTAACGAGCAGTACTTC
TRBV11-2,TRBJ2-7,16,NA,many,CASSTGGSGTPYEQYF,TGTGCCAGCAGCACAGGGGGTAGCGGGACTCCCTACGAGCAGTACTTC
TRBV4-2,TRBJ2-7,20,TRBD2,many,CASSQPGLAGGRIWGYEQYF,TGTGCCAGCAGCCAGCCGGGACTAGCGGGAGGTCGAATTTGGGGCTACGAGCAGTACTTC
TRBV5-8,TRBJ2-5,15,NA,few,CASSLVFTSQETQYF,TGTGCCAGCAGCTTGGTTTTCACTAGCCAAGAGACCCAGTACTTC
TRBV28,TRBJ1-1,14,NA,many,CASSWRGVNTEAFF,TGTGCCAGCAGTTGGCGGGGGGTGAACACTGAAGCTTTCTTT
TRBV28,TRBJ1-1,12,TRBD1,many,CASSTYRGEAFF,TGTGCCAGCAGTACCTACAGGGGCGAAGCTTTCTTT
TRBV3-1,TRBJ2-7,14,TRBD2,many,CASNPTSGNHEQYF,TGTGCCAGCAACCCGACTAGCGGGAACCACGAGCAGTACTTC
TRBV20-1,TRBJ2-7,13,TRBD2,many,CSAKREGTYEQYF,TGCAGTGCAAAGCGGGAGGGTACCTACGAGCAGTACTTC
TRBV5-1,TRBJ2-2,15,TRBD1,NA,CASSWSGTGAGELFF,TGCGCCAGCAGCTGGTCCGGGACAGGGGCCGGGGAGCTGTTTTTT
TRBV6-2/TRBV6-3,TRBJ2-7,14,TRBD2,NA,CASMNLAGGVEQYF,TGTGCCAGCATGAACCTAGCGGGAGGGGTGGAGCAGTACTTC
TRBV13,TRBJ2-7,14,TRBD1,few,CASSLVGQAIEQYF,TGTGCCAGCAGCTTAGTGGGACAGGCAATCGAGCAGTACTTC
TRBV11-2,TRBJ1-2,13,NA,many,CASSFKENYGYTF,TGTGCCAGCAGCTTTAAAGAAAACTATGGCTACACCTTC
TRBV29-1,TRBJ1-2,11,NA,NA,CSSRGNYGYTF,TGCAGCTCCCGGGGAAACTATGGCTACACCTTC
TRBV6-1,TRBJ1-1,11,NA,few,CASSKGPVAFF,TGTGCCAGCAGTAAGGGTCCTGTAGCTTTCTTT
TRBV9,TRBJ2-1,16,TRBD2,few,CASSVGSGRTYNEQFF,TGTGCCAGCAGCGTAGGTAGCGGGAGGACCTACAATGAGCAGTTCTTC
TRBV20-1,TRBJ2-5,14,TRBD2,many,CSARDGLVKETQYF,TGCAGTGCTAGAGATGGACTAGTGAAGGAGACCCAGTACTTC
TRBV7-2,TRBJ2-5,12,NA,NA,CASSSFGRAIHF,TGTGCCAGCAGCTCCTTCGGGCGGGCTATCCACTTC
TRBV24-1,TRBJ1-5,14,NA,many,CATSDSGVGQPQHF,TGTGCCACCAGTGATTCAGGGGTAGGTCAGCCCCAGCATTTT
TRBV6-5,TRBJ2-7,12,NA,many,CASSYSNSEQYF,TGTGCCAGCAGTTACTCGAATTCCGAGCAGTACTTC
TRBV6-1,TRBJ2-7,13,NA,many,CASNEAGDYEQYF,TGTGCCAGCAATGAGGCTGGGGATTACGAGCAGTACTTC
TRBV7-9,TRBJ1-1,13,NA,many,CASSGPGDAEAFF,TGTGCCAGCAGCGGCCCCGGGGACGCTGAAGCTTTCTTT
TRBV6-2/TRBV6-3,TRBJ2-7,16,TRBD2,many,CASTYEAGLAGYEQYF,TGTGCCAGCACTTACGAAGCGGGACTAGCGGGGTACGAGCAGTACTTC
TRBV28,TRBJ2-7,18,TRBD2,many,CASSFHRTSGRIDYEQYF,TGTGCCAGCAGTTTTCACAGGACTAGCGGGAGAATCGACTACGAGCAGTACTTC
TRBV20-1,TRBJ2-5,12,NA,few,CSAGLASETQYF,TGCAGTGCTGGCCTAGCTTCGGAGACCCAGTACTTC
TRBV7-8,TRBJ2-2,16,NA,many,CASSLRSSVVTGELFF,TGTGCCAGCAGCTTAAGGTCTAGCGTAGTCACCGGGGAGCTGTTTTTT
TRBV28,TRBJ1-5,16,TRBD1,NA,CASSQYTGGGRQPQHF,TGTGCCAGCAGTCAATACACAGGGGGCGGGAGACAGCCCCAGCATTTT
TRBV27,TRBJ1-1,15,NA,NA,CASSLFGTTNTEAFF,TGTGCCAGCAGTTTATTCGGGACGACGAACACTGAAGCTTTCTTT
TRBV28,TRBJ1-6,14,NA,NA,CASSFRDYNSPLHF,TGTGCCAGCAGTTTCAGGGACTATAATTCACCCCTCCACTTT
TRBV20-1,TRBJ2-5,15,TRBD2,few,CSARRSGSGMETQYF,TGCAGTGCTCGTCGTAGCGGGAGTGGGATGGAGACCCAGTACTTC